These 10 T cell receptor beta chains share one sample of origin, sequenced in a study of read filtering for tumor transcriptome and immune sequencing. The library was built from roughly 400 ng RNA with molecular barcoded adaptors for alpha/delta and beta/gamma chains. MiXCR, run by TCRdb on the reads, gives a single entry per CDR3 protein. The data hold fewer than 100,000 distinct CDR3 sequences, with roughly an eighth observed a single time. Material: a population of CD138-negative cells sorted from bone marrow. The receptors come from a donor at least 40 years old with multiple myeloma.

This clonotype was seen at least ten times. The gene calls are TRBV29-1 and TRBJ1-5, with D tentatively TRBD1 (5 bases). Germline V CDR1 and CDR2: SQVTM, ANQGSEA. This CDR3 comprises 13 residues. Trimming pared 6 bases from V and 1 base from J, leaving 10 bases between. CDR3 sequence reads: CSVSRDSNQPQHF. DNA for the CDR3: TGCAGCGTATCCAGGGACAGCAATCAGCCCCAGCATTTT. The variable domain in full, completed from reference TRBV29-1 and TRBJ1-5, reads SAVISQKPSRDICQRGTSLTIQCQVDSQVTMMFWYRQQPGQSLTLIATANQGSEATYESGFVIDKFPISRPNLTFSTLTVSNMSPEDSSIYLCSVSRDSNQPQHFGDGTRLSIL.

Ten or more counts support this clonotype. The chain couples TRBV7-2 to TRBJ2-3; D gene ambiguous. Germline V gene data show CDR1 as SGHTA and CDR2 as FQGNSA. The CDR3 sequence is 14 residues long. V was pared by 1 base and J by 3 bases, with 8 bases between. CDR3 sequence reads: CASSLEGQTDTQYF. The CDR3 DNA reads TGTGCCAGCAGCTTAGAGGGTCAAACAGATACGCAGTATTTT.

This clonotype was seen ten or more times. This chain uses TRBV11-3 with TRBJ2-1, with 8 bases aligning to TRBD1. The CDR3 is 14 amino acids. In germline, CDR1 is SGHNT, CDR2 YENEEA. V gave up 5 bases and J gave up 9 bases; unmatched junction bases: 9. CDR3: CASSPRQGAVEQFF. The CDR3 DNA is TGTGCCAGCAGCCCCAGGCAGGGGGCCGTTGAGCAGTTCTTC.

This clonotype has at least ten counts. The genes are TRBV5-1 and TRBJ2-5; D gene ambiguous. Trimming pared 6 bases from V and 5 bases from J, leaving 11 bases between. Germline lookup yields CDR1 SGHRS and CDR2 YFSETQ. The CDR3 extends over 12 amino acids. The DNA of the CDR3 is TGCGCCAGCACCTCGGAACTTGAGACCCAGTACTTC. It yields the protein CASTSELETQYF.

About this clonotype: This may arise from a read error, as a much more abundant clone is one base away. The chain carries TRBV7-3 and TRBJ2-3, with TRBD2 identical over 13 bases. The germline CDR1 and CDR2 sequences are SGHTA and FQGTGA. The CDR3 spans 15 residues. The CDR3, as DNA: TGTGCCAGCAGCCGGACTAGCGGGAGCATAGATACGCAGTATTTT. It is translated as CASSRTSGSIDTQYF.

This clonotype turned up a few times. The CDR3 does not end in the conserved phenylalanine or tryptophan, so this is likely a read error. The chain couples TRBV4-1 to TRBJ2-1; possible D gene TRBD2, 6 bases. Per germline, CDR1 MGHRA and CDR2 YSYEKL. The CDR3 covers 15 residues. V dropped 1 base and J dropped 5 bases, with 12 bases sitting between them. CDR3 DNA: TGCGCCAGCAGCCAAGCGGGAGTCGCCCACAATGAGCAGTTCCTC. Its translation is CASSQAGVAHNEQFL.

In its sample, this clonotype was seen many times. This chain connects TRBV7-8 to TRBJ2-7; 7 nucleotides agree with TRBD2. Germline-derived CDR1 and CDR2 are SGHVS and FQNEAQ. V was clipped by 2 bases and J by 5 bases; unmatched bases: 12. CDR3 length: 16 residues. The CDR3 sequence: CASSLRLGGRTDEQYF. The CDR3 DNA reads as TGTGCCAGCAGCTTAAGGTTGGGCGGGAGAACCGACGAGCAGTACTTC. Full variable domain (missing parts from reference TRBV7-8 and TRBJ2-7): GAGVSQSPRYKVAKRGQDVALRCDPISGHVSLFWYQQALGQGPEFLTYFQNEAQLDKSGLPSDRFFAERPEGSVSTLKIQRTQQEDSAVYLCASSLRLGGRTDEQYFGPGTRLTVT.

This clonotype has at least ten counts. The genes are TRBV5-1 and TRBJ1-2; D unresolved. The CDR3 covers 14 residues. V lost 3 bases, J lost 8 bases, and 17 bases lay in between. Germline CDR1 reads SGHRS; CDR2 reads YFSETQ. The CDR3 DNA follows: TGCGCCAGCAGCTATTCTGGGCAGGTGGAGGGCTACACCTTC. Protein: CASSYSGQVEGYTF.

The sample holds many counts of this clonotype. The chain combines TRBV6-1 with TRBJ2-5; 7 bases agree with TRBD1. Trimming cost V 3 bases and J 1 base; bases outside gene matches: 2. Germline V CDR1 and CDR2: MNHNS, SASEGT. The CDR3 runs 14 residues. This CDR3 reads CASSDGTAQETQYF. The CDR3 nucleotides read TGTGCCAGCAGTGACGGGACAGCCCAAGAGACCCAGTACTTC.

In this sample, this clonotype turned up many times. J is TRBJ2-1 and V is TRBV21-1; the DNA was not compared with TRBD2, the D call given in the table. TRBV21-1 constitutes a pseudogene. The CDR3 sequence is 17 residues long. DNA for the CDR3: TGTGCCAGCAGCAAATTGCGCCAGGGACTAGGTTACAATGAGCAGTTCTTC. Translation: CASSKLRQGLGYNEQFF.